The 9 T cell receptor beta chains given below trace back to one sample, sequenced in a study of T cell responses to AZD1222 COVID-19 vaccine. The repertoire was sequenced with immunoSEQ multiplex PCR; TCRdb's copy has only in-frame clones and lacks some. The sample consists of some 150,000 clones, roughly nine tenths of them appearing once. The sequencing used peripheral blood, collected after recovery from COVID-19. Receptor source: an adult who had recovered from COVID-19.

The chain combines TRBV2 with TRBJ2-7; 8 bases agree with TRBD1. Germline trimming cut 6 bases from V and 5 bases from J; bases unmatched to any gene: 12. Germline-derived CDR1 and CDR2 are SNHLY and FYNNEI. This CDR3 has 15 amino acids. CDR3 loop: CASSRQGTLYHEQYF. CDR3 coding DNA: TGTGCCAGCAGCCGACAGGGGACCTTATACCACGAGCAGTACTTC.

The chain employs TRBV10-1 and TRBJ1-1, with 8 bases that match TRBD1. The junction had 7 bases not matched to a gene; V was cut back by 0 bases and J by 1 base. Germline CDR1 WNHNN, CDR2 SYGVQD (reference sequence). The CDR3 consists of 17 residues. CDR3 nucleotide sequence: TGCGCCAGCAGTGAGTCCCGGTTCCAGGGGGCGAACACTGAAGCTTTCTTT. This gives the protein CASSESRFQGANTEAFF.

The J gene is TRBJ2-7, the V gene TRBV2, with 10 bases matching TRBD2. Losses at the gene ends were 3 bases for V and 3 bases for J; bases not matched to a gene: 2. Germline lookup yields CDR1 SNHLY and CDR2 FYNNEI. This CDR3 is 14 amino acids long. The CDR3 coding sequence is TGTGCCAGCAGTGATTCTAGCGGGAGCTACGAGCAGTACTTC. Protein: CASSDSSGSYEQYF.

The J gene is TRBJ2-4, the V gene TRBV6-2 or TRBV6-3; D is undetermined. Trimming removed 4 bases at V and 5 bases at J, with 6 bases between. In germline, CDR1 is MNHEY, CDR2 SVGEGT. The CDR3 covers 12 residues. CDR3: CASSLRENIQYF. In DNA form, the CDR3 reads TGTGCCAGCAGTTTACGGGAAAACATTCAGTACTTC.

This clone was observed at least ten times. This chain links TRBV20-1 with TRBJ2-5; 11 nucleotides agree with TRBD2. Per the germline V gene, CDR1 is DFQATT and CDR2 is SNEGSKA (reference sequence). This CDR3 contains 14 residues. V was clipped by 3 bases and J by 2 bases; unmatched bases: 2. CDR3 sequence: CSASSGGAQETQYF. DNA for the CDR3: TGCAGTGCTAGTAGCGGGGGGGCTCAAGAGACCCAGTACTTC.

The CDR3 DNA reads TGTGCCACCAGTGATCCAAGGGGTAGCGGGGGAGGCACAGATACGCAGTATTTT. Translating gives CATSDPRGSGGGTDTQYF. The rearrangement uses TRBV24-1 and TRBJ2-3, with TRBD2 identical over 9 bases. This CDR3 has 18 amino acids. J lost 1 base, V lost 3 bases, and 10 bases had no gene match. CDR1 is KGHDR, CDR2 SFDVKD, per germline.

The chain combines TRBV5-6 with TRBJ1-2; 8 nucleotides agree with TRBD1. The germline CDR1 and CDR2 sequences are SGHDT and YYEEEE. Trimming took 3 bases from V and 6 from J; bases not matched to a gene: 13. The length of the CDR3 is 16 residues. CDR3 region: CASSYLNRGGNDGYTF. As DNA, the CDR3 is TGTGCCAGCAGCTACCTTAACAGGGGGGGAAATGATGGCTACACCTTC.

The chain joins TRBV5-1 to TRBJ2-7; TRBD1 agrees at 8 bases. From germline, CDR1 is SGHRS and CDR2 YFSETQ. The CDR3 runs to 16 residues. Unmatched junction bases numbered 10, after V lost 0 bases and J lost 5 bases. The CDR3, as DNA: TGCGCCAGCAGCTTGGCCAGGGGGCAGGTCTCGGACGAGCAGTACTTC. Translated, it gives CASSLARGQVSDEQYF.

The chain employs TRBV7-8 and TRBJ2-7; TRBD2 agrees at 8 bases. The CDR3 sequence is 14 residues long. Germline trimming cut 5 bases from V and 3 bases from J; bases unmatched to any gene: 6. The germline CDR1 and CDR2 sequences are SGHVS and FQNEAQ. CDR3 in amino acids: CASSRSGVGYEQYF. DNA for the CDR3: TGTGCCAGCAGCCGTAGCGGGGTGGGCTACGAGCAGTACTTC.